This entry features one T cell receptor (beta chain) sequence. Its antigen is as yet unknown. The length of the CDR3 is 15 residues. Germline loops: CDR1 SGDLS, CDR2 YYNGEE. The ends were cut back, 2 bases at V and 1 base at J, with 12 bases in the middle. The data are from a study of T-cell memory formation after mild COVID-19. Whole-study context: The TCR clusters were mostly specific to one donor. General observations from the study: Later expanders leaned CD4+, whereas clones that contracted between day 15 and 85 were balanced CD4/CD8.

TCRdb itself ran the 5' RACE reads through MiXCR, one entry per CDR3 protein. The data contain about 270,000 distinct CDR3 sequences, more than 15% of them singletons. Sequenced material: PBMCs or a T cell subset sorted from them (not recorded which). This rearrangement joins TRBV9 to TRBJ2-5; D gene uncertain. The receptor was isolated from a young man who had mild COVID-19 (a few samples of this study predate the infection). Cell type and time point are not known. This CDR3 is CASSVGSQVQETQYF. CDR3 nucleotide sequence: TGTGCCAGCAGCGTGGGGTCCCAGGTCCAAGAGACCCAGTACTTC.